This T cell receptor (beta chain) was retrieved from a study of blood T cell repertoires in COVID-19. Symptom resolution, clearance, or two negative PCRs marked the recovered donors of Cohort 3. Data came from immunoSEQ multiplex PCR; TCRdb stores just in-frame clones and leaves some out. The table shows about 400,000 clones, with about 86% occurring only once. This clone was picked up one time. The receptor comes from a woman in her forties or fifties who had recovered from COVID-19. Sequencing was performed on PBMCs or T cells enriched from blood (not recorded which).

The CDR3 spells CASSFSRAVTGNTIYF. For the CDR3, the DNA is TGTGCCAGCAGTTTTAGCAGGGCAGTCACTGGAAACACCATATATTTT. The chain employs TRBV6-5 and TRBJ1-3, with a possible D match to TRBD1 (5 bases). The CDR3 loop spans 16 amino acids. V lost 4 bases and J 2 bases, leaving 15 bases between the germline ends. CDR1 is MNHEY, CDR2 SVGAGI, per germline.